This paragraph covers one T cell receptor beta chain sequence. The CDR3 length is 16 residues. Germline values: CDR1 MGHDK, CDR2 SYGVNS. Trimming cost V 4 bases and J 5 bases; bases outside gene matches: 10. The source of the sample is a study of T cell changes during pregnancy in multiple sclerosis. Assay used: immunoSEQ multiplex PCR; TCRdb lists only in-frame clones, some missing. The sample has roughly 72,000 clones, around 94% seen once. The sequence came from a female donor with multiple sclerosis, enrolled in a pregnancy study. This chain uses TRBV25-1 with TRBJ2-1; 8 nucleotides match TRBD2. Sequencing used CD4+ T cells from peripheral blood mononuclear cells, obtained after pregnancy. CDR3 sequence reads: CASSGQLAERNNEQFF. The CDR3 nucleotides read TGTGCCAGCAGTGGACAACTAGCGGAGCGAAACAATGAGCAGTTCTTC.